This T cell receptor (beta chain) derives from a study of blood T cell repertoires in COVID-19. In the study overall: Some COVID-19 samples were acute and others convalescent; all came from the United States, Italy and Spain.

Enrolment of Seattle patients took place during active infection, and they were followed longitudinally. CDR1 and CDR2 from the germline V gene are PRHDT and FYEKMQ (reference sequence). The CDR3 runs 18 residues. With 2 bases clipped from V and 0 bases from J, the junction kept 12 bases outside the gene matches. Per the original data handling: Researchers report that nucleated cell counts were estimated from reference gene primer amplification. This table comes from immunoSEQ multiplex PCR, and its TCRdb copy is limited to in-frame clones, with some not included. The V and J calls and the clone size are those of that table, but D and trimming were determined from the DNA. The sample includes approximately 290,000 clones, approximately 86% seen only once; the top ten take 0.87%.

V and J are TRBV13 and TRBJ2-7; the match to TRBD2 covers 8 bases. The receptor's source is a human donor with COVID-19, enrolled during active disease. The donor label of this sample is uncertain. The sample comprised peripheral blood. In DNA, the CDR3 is TGTGCCAGCAGCTTATACCCCGGTACGGGAGGGAGCTCCTACGAGCAGTACTTC. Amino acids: CASSLYPGTGGSSYEQYF.